This T cell receptor beta chain was profiled in a study of vaccination and CD4 T cells after COVID-19. The germline V gene has CDR1 KGHDR and CDR2 SFDVKD. The CDR3 runs to 17 residues. V lost 1 base, J lost 2 bases, and 8 bases stayed unmatched. With the Oncomine TCR Beta short-read assay, DNA from cultured CD4+ T cells was sequenced. From the PCR reads, TCRdb called clonotypes with MiXCR, one entry per CDR3 protein. The table records under 30,000 distinct CDR3 sequences, approximately 67% of them present only once. This clonotype has only a few counts. What it binds is unknown. Regarding treatment: 10-day PBMC culture with coronavirus spike peptide pools or control peptides (ViraFEST assay). Before TCRs were sequenced, ViraFEST expanded antigen-specific T cells with peptide pools.

V and J are TRBV24-1 and TRBJ2-3; 7 bases map to TRBD2. Sequenced here: CD4+ T cells from blood, cultured in vitro, sampled after SARS-CoV-2 vaccination. This receptor was obtained from a human donor who received a COVID-19 vaccine. CDR3 protein: CATSDFLGGVDTDTQYF. DNA for the CDR3: TGTGCCACCAGTGATTTTTTGGGGGGGGTTGACACAGATACGCAGTATTTT.